This T cell receptor (beta chain) was found in a study of shared T cell receptors in the human thymus. Generated by immunoSEQ multiplex PCR, the TCRdb table keeps only in-frame clones and is missing some. The sample holds almost 550,000 clones, around 78% seen once. These data are also associated with another study on human thymus T cells. From that second work: Congenital heart defects were the reason for the corrective surgery that the donors, healthy Finnish infants, were having. Resected material from corrective heart surgery provided the thymus tissue analysed. Apparent bias marked the V and J gene usage of thymic and blood repertoires. Unrelated individuals were reported by related research to share highly overlapping thymic repertoires.

The sequence was obtained from a boy under two years old with a congenital heart defect. Source material: thymocytes.

The CDR3 is CASSPTGFPAGYNEQFF. CDR3 coding DNA: TGTGCCAGCAGTCCGACAGGCTTCCCAGCGGGGTACAATGAGCAGTTCTTC. This chain links TRBV27 with TRBJ2-1; possible D gene TRBD2, 7 bases. V dropped 5 bases and J dropped 4 bases, with 21 bases sitting between them. The germline V gene encodes CDR1 MNHEY and CDR2 SMNVEV (reference sequence). The CDR3 has 17 residues.